The source of this T cell receptor (beta chain) is a study of cytomegalovirus exposure and HLA in healthy donors. PCR amplification relied on 60 Vbeta primers (plus 13 Jbeta primers). Method: immunoSEQ multiplex PCR; TCRdb's copy keeps in-frame clones and lacks some. The data hold 170,000 or so clones, with 80% observed a single time. For this clone: No antigen is known for it.

Study results and caveats: Relative to equally common others, HLA-associated TCR beta chains showed greater clonal expansion in a later analysis.

The CDR3 is made up of 14 amino acids. The V gene lost 0 bases and the J gene lost 4 bases, with 12 bases spanning the gap. The germline V gene has CDR1 GTSNPN and CDR2 SVGIG (reference sequence). Sequenced input: PBMCs. This receptor was taken from a boy aged 10-17 years in good health and CMV-seronegative. The J gene is TRBJ1-2, the V gene TRBV30; no reliable D call. The CDR3 loop is CAWSVRKQSYGYTF. For the CDR3, the DNA is TGTGCCTGGAGTGTAAGGAAACAGAGCTATGGCTACACCTTC.